What follows are 27 T cell receptor beta chains derived from one specimen sequenced in a study of patients and donors after allogeneic stem cell transplantation. TCRdb re-called the RT-PCR reads with MiXCR, one entry per CDR3 protein. Here the sample spans hundreds of thousands of distinct CDR3 sequences, around an eighth being singletons. The sequenced material came from blood, either unsorted or a sorted T cell fraction (not recorded which). Source of these receptors: a human donor who was either an allogeneic HSCT recipient or a stem cell or donor lymphocyte infusion donor (not recorded which). It is not recorded whose cells these are; they may come from a transplant donor.

This clonotype has just a few counts. The chain combines TRBV14 with TRBJ2-7; no definite D call. Between the trimmed V and J ends, which lost 0 bases and 5 bases, there was a span of 14 bases. This CDR3 is built from 15 residues. Germline values: CDR1 SGHDN, CDR2 FVKESK. The CDR3 DNA reads TGTGCCAGCAGCCAAGAGGTCGGATTCGGCAACGAGCAGTACTTC. Its protein product is CASSQEVGFGNEQYF.

The chain employs TRBV20-1 and TRBJ2-1, with 8 nucleotides matching TRBD2. The CDR3 length is 13 residues. V gave up 5 bases and J gave up 9 bases; unmatched junction bases: 9. The germline V gene has CDR1 DFQATT and CDR2 SNEGSKA (reference sequence). The CDR3 coding sequence is TGCAGTGCTCCCCGGACTAGCCCCGTTGAGCAGTTCTTC. It is translated as CSAPRTSPVEQFF.

The V and J genes are TRBV12-3 or TRBV12-4 and TRBJ2-2; 7 bases agree with TRBD1. J gave up 4 bases and V 8 bases, and 19 bases lay outside the gene matches. The CDR3 sequence is 18 residues long. The CDR3 DNA reads as TGTGCCAGCCTTACCCGACAGGGTCTCGGTTATGGCACCGGGGAGCTGTTTTTT. Amino acids: CASLTRQGLGYGTGELFF.

The chain carries TRBV21-1 and TRBJ2-3; the table's D call TRBD1 went unverified against the DNA. TRBV21-1 is marked as a pseudogene. CDR3 length: 15 amino acids. CDR3 bases: TGTGCCAGCAGCAAAGTACAGGCGAGCACAGATACGCAGTATTTT. It codes for CASSKVQASTDTQYF.

V is TRBV9 and J is TRBJ1-4; D possibly corresponds to TRBD1 (6 bases). Germline V gene sequence: CDR1 SGDLS, CDR2 YYNGEE. This CDR3 contains 13 residues. V was trimmed by 3 bases and J by 10 bases, leaving 13 bases between them. The CDR3: CASSEDIRGKLFF. In nucleotides, the CDR3 is TGTGCCAGCAGCGAAGACATCAGGGGAAAACTGTTTTTT. Combining the CDR3 with reference TRBV9 and TRBJ1-4 gives the whole variable domain DSGVTQTPKHLITATGQRVTLRCSPRSGDLSVYWYQQSLDQGLQFLIQYYNGEERAKGNILERFSAQQFPDLHSELNLSSLELGDSALYFCASSEDIRGKLFFGSGTQLSVL.

J is TRBJ1-4 and V is TRBV5-1; 7 positions match TRBD1. Germline V gene sequence: CDR1 SGHRS, CDR2 YFSETQ. The CDR3 sequence is 15 residues long. With 3 bases clipped from V and 2 bases from J, the junction kept 4 bases outside the gene matches. The CDR3 loop reads CASSWGDSTNEKLFF. In nucleotides, the CDR3 is TGCGCCAGCAGCTGGGGGGACAGTACTAATGAAAAACTGTTTTTT.

CDR3 protein: CASSQTFNSPLHF. The CDR3 nucleotides are TGTGCCAGCAGCCAAACTTTTAATTCACCCCTCCACTTT. The V and J genes are TRBV3-1 and TRBJ1-6, with D unresolved. The V end was cut by 2 bases, the J end by 6 bases, with 5 bases between. Germline V lookup: CDR1 LGHDT, CDR2 YNNKEL (reference sequence). The CDR3 runs 13 residues.

This clonotype was picked up many times. V gene TRBV4-2 combines with J gene TRBJ2-1; 11 bases are shared with TRBD2. CDR3 length: 16 amino acids. Germline V gene lookup returns CDR1 LGHNA and CDR2 YNFKEQ. With V trimmed by 4 bases and J by 4 bases, 6 bases remained unmatched. The CDR3 DNA follows: TGTGCCAGCAGCCTTAGTAGCGGGGGGGCTTACAATGAGCAGTTCTTC. Translated, it gives CASSLSSGGAYNEQFF.

This clonotype was detected many times. The chain recombines TRBV12-3 or TRBV12-4 with TRBJ2-2; D is unclear. Deletions cut 6 bases from V and 3 bases from J, with 14 bases between. The CDR3 consists of 15 residues. The CDR3 spells CASSPQLEDTGELFF. As DNA, the CDR3 is TGTGCCAGCAGCCCTCAATTGGAAGACACCGGGGAGCTGTTTTTT.

There are many counts of this clonotype. This sequence joins TRBV20-1 and TRBJ2-1; 16 bases map to TRBD2. CDR1 and CDR2 (germline): DFQATT, SNEGSKA (reference sequence). CDR3 length equals 15 residues. With 5 bases clipped from V and 7 bases from J, the junction kept 5 bases outside the gene matches. The CDR3 spells CSAGTSGGANNEQFF. CDR3 coding DNA: TGCAGTGCTGGGACTAGCGGGGGGGCTAATAATGAGCAGTTCTTC.

The chain carries TRBV2 and TRBJ2-7; 8 nucleotides agree with TRBD2. The V and J ends lost 5 bases and 0 bases, in that order; junction bases with no gene match: 6. The CDR3 has 15 residues. Germline CDR1 and CDR2: SNHLY and FYNNEI. The CDR3 coding sequence is TGTGCCAGCAGTATTACGGGGGGGAGCTCCTACGAGCAGTACTTC. It specifies CASSITGGSSYEQYF.

This clonotype was detected ten times or more. V and J are TRBV6-2 or TRBV6-3 and TRBJ2-2, with D unclear. The ends were cut back, 2 bases at V and 1 base at J, with 5 bases in the middle. The CDR3 length is 14 residues. The germline CDR1 and CDR2 sequences are MNHEY and SVGEGT. CDR3 in amino acids: CASSYRQNTGELFF. CDR3 DNA: TGTGCCAGCAGTTACCGCCAGAACACCGGGGAGCTGTTTTTT.

The chain's CDR3 is CASSTNLEGEQFF. CDR3 coding DNA: TGTGCCAGCAGCACAAATTTGGAGGGTGAGCAGTTCTTC. This chain uses TRBV5-4 with TRBJ2-1, with D perhaps matching TRBD2 (6 bases). CDR1 and CDR2 (germline): SGHNT, YYREEE (reference sequence). The CDR3 is 13 residues long. The ends were cut back, 4 bases at V and 9 bases at J, with 14 bases in the middle.

This clonotype was seen many times. The chain joins TRBV7-9 to TRBJ2-1, with a weak D call TRBD2 (5 bases). CDR3 length: 13 amino acids. Germline values: CDR1 SEHNR, CDR2 FQNEAQ (reference sequence). Trimming left V 5 bases short and J 6 bases short, with 11 bases between. The CDR3 is CASSARASNEQFF. The CDR3 DNA sequence: TGTGCCAGCAGCGCGAGGGCTAGCAATGAGCAGTTCTTC. The variable domain in full, completed from reference TRBV7-9 and TRBJ2-1, reads DTGVSQNPRHKITKRGQNVTFRCDPISEHNRLYWYRQTLGQGPEFLTYFQNEAQLEKSRLLSDRFSAERPKGSFSTLEIQRTEQGDSAMYLCASSARASNEQFFGPGTRLTVL.

The table lists this clonotype with a few counts. The chain carries TRBV5-1 and TRBJ2-3; TRBD2 matches at 12 bases. Trimming cost V 0 bases and J 4 bases; bases outside gene matches: 6. The CDR3 is 17 residues long. Germline CDR1 SGHRS, CDR2 YFSETQ. The CDR3 region has the DNA TGCGCCAGCAGCTTGGATCTAGCGGGAGGGCGCGCAGATACGCAGTATTTT. Residues: CASSLDLAGGRADTQYF.

This clonotype was found many times. The genes are TRBV12-3 or TRBV12-4 and TRBJ2-2, with D perhaps matching TRBD1 (5 bases). The CDR3 sequence is 16 residues long. V shed 7 bases and J shed 1 base, with 16 bases lying between them. The CDR3 protein is CASTPVGQMNTGELFF. The CDR3 coding sequence is TGTGCCAGCACACCCGTGGGGCAGATGAACACCGGGGAGCTGTTTTTT.

CDR3: CASSLQGANPRGAQYF. The CDR3, as DNA: TGTGCCAGCAGTTTACAGGGGGCGAATCCCAGGGGTGCCCAGTACTTC. This chain joins TRBV2 and TRBJ2-5; TRBD1 agrees at 9 bases. V gave up 5 bases and J gave up 9 bases; unmatched junction bases: 16. The CDR3 has 16 amino acids. Germline V gene lookup returns CDR1 SNHLY and CDR2 FYNNEI.

CDR3 in amino acids: CASSEPGGMQPQHF. The DNA for the CDR3 is TGTGCCAGCAGTGAACCAGGGGGCATGCAGCCCCAGCATTTT. The V gene is TRBV2, the J gene TRBJ1-5, with TRBD1 matching 8 bases. J gave up 7 bases and V 2 bases, and 4 bases lay outside the gene matches. Germline V gene data show CDR1 as SNHLY and CDR2 as FYNNEI. This CDR3 contains 14 residues.

This clonotype has a count of ten or more. The chain links TRBV5-1 to TRBJ1-6; D is unclear. V was cut by 5 bases and J by 0 bases, with 9 bases left in between. The CDR3 has 15 amino acids. Germline-derived CDR1 and CDR2 are SGHRS and YFSETQ. The CDR3 DNA follows: TGCGCCAGCAGGGACGGGCGCTCCTATAATTCACCCCTCCACTTT. It specifies CASRDGRSYNSPLHF.

The J gene is TRBJ2-1, the V gene TRBV2, with D possibly being TRBD1 (9 bases). The germline V gene has CDR1 SNHLY and CDR2 FYNNEI. Between the trimmed V and J ends, which lost 5 bases and 7 bases, there was a span of 21 bases. The CDR3 runs to 16 residues. The DNA for the CDR3 is TGTGCCAGCAGTCCAAGGGGACAGGGCGGGAGGAATGAGCAGTTCTTC. This translates into CASSPRGQGGRNEQFF. The full variable domain, completed using reference TRBV2 and TRBJ2-1, is EPEVTQTPSHQVTQMGQEVILRCVPISNHLYFYWYRQILGQKVEFLVSFYNNEISEKSEIFDDQFSVERPDGSNFTLKIRSTKLEDSAMYFCASSPRGQGGRNEQFFGPGTRLTVL.

This clonotype was detected a few times. The chain carries TRBV10-3 and TRBJ1-2; 7 nucleotides agree with TRBD1. V shed 0 bases and J 8 bases; nucleotides not matched to a gene: 9. Germline-derived CDR1 and CDR2 are ENHRY and SYGVKD. The CDR3 runs to 15 residues. CDR3 sequence: CAISESLGGAVGYTF. CDR3 DNA sequence: TGTGCCATCAGTGAGTCGTTAGGGGGCGCCGTGGGCTACACCTTC.

This clonotype has more than one count but fewer than ten. The J gene is TRBJ2-2, the V gene TRBV20-1, with TRBD2 as a possible D gene (5 bases). V was shortened by 3 bases and J by 6 bases, with 14 bases between the two germline ends. CDR3 length equals 14 residues. CDR1 DFQATT and CDR2 SNEGSKA come from the germline V gene (reference sequence). CDR3 sequence: CSASRLRDPGELFF. The CDR3 coding sequence is TGCAGTGCTAGCAGACTAAGGGATCCCGGGGAGCTGTTTTTT.

This clonotype was picked up many times. The chain combines TRBV4-1 with TRBJ2-3, with TRBD2 matching 7 bases. CDR1 and CDR2 (germline): MGHRA, YSYEKL. The CDR3 runs to 20 residues. V was clipped by 0 bases and J by 0 bases; unmatched bases: 15. This CDR3 reads CASSQDDPRAGEASTDTQYF. CDR3 nucleotide sequence: TGCGCCAGCAGCCAAGACGATCCACGTGCGGGGGAGGCTAGCACAGATACGCAGTATTTT.

The CDR3: CATSEQYEQFF. The CDR3 nucleotides read TGTGCCACCAGTGAACAGTATGAGCAGTTCTTC. V usage is TRBV24-1 and J usage is TRBJ2-1; D is ambiguous. CDR3 length equals 11 residues. The V gene's germline CDR1 is KGHDR and CDR2 SFDVKD. Trimming stripped 4 bases from V and 8 bases from J, with 5 bases between.

The chain uses TRBV6-5 and TRBJ2-3, with 9 bases lining up with TRBD1. CDR1 and CDR2 (germline): MNHEY, SVGAGI. The V and J ends lost 2 bases and 5 bases, in that order; junction bases with no gene match: 11. CDR3 size: 17 residues. In nucleotides, the CDR3 is TGTGCCAGCAGTTACGGCTCACAGGGGGCGCGTAAAGATACGCAGTATTTT. It codes for CASSYGSQGARKDTQYF.

This clonotype occurred a few times. The gene calls are TRBV7-9 and TRBJ2-5; possible D gene TRBD1, 6 bases. V was cut by 4 bases and J by 0 bases, with 12 bases left in between. The CDR3 sequence is 15 residues long. Germline assignment: CDR1 SEHNR and CDR2 FQNEAQ (reference sequence). The CDR3 DNA reads as TGTGCCAGCAGCTCGGGGACACCGTACCAAGAGACCCAGTACTTC. Its translation: CASSSGTPYQETQYF.

This rearrangement joins TRBV4-1 to TRBJ2-1; D perhaps matches TRBD2 (6 bases). Germline CDR1 is MGHRA and CDR2 is YSYEKL. Trimming pared 4 bases from V and 4 bases from J, leaving 17 bases between. The CDR3 loop spans 16 amino acids. The CDR3 sequence is CASSPSRGIRYNEQFF. The CDR3 DNA sequence: TGCGCCAGCAGCCCAAGCCGGGGGATCAGGTACAATGAGCAGTTCTTC.